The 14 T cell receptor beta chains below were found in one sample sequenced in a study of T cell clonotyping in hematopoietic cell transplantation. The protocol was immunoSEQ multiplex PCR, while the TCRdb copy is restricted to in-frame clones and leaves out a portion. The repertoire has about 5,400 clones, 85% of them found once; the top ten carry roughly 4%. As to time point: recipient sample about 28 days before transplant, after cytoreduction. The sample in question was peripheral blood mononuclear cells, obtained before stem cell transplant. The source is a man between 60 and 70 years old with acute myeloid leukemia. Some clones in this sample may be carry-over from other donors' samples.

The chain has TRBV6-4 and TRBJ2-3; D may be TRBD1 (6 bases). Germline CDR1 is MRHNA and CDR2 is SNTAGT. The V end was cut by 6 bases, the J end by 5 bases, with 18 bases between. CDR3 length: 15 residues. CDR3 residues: CASSLQGGFEDTQYF. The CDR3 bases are TGTGCCAGCAGCCTCCAAGGGGGTTTTGAAGATACGCAGTATTTT.

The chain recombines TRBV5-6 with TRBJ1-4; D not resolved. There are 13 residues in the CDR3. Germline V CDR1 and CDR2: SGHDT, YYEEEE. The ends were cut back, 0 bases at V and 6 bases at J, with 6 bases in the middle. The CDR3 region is CASSLEWDEKLFF. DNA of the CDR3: TGTGCCAGCAGCTTGGAGTGGGATGAAAAACTGTTTTTT.

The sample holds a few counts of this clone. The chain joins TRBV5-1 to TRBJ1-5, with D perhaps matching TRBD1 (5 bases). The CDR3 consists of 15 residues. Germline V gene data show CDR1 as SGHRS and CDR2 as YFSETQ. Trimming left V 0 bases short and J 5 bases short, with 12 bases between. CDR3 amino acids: CASSLAGAAHQPQHF. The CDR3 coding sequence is TGCGCCAGCAGCTTGGCCGGGGCAGCTCATCAGCCCCAGCATTTT. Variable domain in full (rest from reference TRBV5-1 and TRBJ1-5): KAGVTQTPRYLIKTRGQQVTLSCSPISGHRSVSWYQQTPGQGLQFLFEYFSETQRNKGNFPGRFSGRQFSNSRSEMNVSTLELGDSALYLCASSLAGAAHQPQHFGDGTRLSIL.

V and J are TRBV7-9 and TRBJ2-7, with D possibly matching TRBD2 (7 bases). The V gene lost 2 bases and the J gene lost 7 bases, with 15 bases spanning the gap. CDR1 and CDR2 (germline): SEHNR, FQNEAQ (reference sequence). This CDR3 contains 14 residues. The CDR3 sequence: CASSLRGGPNEQYF. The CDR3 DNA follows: TGTGCCAGCAGCTTAAGGGGGGGCCCAAATGAGCAGTACTTC.

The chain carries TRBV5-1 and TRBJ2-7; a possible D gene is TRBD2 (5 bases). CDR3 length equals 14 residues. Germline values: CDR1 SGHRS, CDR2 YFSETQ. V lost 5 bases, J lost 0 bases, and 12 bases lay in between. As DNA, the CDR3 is TGCGCCAGCAGGATGAGCGGTAGCTCCTACGAGCAGTACTTC. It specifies CASRMSGSSYEQYF. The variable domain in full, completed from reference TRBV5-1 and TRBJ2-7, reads KAGVTQTPRYLIKTRGQQVTLSCSPISGHRSVSWYQQTPGQGLQFLFEYFSETQRNKGNFPGRFSGRQFSNSRSEMNVSTLELGDSALYLCASRMSGSSYEQYFGPGTRLTVT.

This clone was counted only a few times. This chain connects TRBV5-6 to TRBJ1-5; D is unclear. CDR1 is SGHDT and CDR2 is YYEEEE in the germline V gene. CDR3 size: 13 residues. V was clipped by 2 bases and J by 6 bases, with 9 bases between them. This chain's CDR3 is CASSFLGGQPQHF. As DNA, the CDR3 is TGTGCCAGCAGCTTTCTGGGCGGTCAGCCCCAGCATTTT.

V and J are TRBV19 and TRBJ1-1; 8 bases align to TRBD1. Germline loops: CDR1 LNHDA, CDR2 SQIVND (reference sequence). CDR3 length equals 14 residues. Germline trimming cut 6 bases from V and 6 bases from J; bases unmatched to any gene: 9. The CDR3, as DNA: TGTGCCAGTAGGACGACAGGGGTGAGGTCTGAAGCTTTCTTT. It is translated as CASRTTGVRSEAFF.

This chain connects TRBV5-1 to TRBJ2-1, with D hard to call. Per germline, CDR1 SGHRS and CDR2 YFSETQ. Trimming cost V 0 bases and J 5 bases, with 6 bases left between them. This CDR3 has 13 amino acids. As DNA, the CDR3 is TGCGCCAGCAGCTTGGACTCGAACAATGAGCAGTTCTTC. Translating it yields CASSLDSNNEQFF.

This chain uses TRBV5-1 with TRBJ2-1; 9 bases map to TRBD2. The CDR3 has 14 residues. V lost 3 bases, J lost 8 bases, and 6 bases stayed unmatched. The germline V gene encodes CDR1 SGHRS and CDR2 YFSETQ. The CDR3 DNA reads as TGCGCCAGCAGCTCTAGCGGGACAGTCGATGAGCAGTTCTTC. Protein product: CASSSSGTVDEQFF.

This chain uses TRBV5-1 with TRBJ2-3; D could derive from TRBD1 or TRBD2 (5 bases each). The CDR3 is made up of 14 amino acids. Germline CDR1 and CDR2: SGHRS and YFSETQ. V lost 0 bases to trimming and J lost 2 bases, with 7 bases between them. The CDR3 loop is CASSLAGTTDTQYF. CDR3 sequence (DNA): TGCGCCAGCAGCTTGGCCGGGACCACAGATACGCAGTATTTT.

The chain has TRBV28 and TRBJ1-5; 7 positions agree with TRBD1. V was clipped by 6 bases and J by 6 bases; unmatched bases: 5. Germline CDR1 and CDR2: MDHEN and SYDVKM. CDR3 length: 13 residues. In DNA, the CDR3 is TGTGCCAGCAGCCGATACAGGGGTCAGCCCCAGCATTTT. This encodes CASSRYRGQPQHF. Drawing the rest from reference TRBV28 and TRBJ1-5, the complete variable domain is DVKVTQSSRYLVKRTGEKVFLECVQDMDHENMFWYRQDPGLGLRLIYFSYDVKMKEKGDIPEGYSVSREKKERFSLILESASTNQTSMYLCASSRYRGQPQHFGDGTRLSIL.

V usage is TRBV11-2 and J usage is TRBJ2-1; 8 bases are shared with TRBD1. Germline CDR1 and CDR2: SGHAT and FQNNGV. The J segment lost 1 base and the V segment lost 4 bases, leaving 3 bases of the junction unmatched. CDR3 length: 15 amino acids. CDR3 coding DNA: TGTGCCAGCAGCTCCGACAGGGGATCCTACAATGAGCAGTTCTTC. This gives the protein CASSSDRGSYNEQFF.

Written as DNA, the CDR3 is TGTGCCAGCAGTGGACAGGGGGCGTCGGGCAATCAGCCCCAGCATTTT. It encodes CASSGQGASGNQPQHF. The rearrangement uses TRBV28 and TRBJ1-5; 11 nucleotides agree with TRBD1. The CDR3 is made up of 16 amino acids. V lost 5 bases, J lost 2 bases, and 5 bases stayed unmatched. Germline CDR1 and CDR2: MDHEN and SYDVKM.

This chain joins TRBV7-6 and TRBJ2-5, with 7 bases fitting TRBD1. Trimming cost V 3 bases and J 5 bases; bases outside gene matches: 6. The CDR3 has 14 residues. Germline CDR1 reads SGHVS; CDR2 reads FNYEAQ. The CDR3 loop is CASSFNRGLETQYF. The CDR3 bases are TGTGCCAGCAGCTTTAACAGGGGTTTGGAGACCCAGTACTTC.